This TCR beta chain was documented in a study of cytomegalovirus exposure and HLA in healthy donors. This CDR3 has 14 residues. The PCR had 60 Vbeta and 13 Jbeta primers. Clones were sequenced by immunoSEQ multiplex PCR, and TCRdb holds only the in-frame ones, with some missing. The repertoire holds about 110,000 clones, with 70% to 80% as singletons. Concerning this clone: The antigen is undetermined.

Study-wide points: Across donors, presence/absence analyses took sequencing depth to be roughly uniform. TCR beta sequences reportedly predicted most subjects' HLA-A and HLA-B alleles accurately.

Sequencing used PBMCs. The sequence was obtained from a young woman in good health and CMV-seropositive. The chain uses TRBV1 and TRBJ2-1; the table's D gene call, TRBD2, was not cross checked with the DNA. TRBV1 is a pseudogene locus. As DNA, the CDR3 is TGCACCAGCAGCCGGGCGGGGTACTACAATGAGCAGTTCTTC. Its protein is CTSSRAGYYNEQFF.